The 31 T cell receptor beta chains presented below share a single source sample, sequenced in a study of chemoradiotherapy in HPV16-positive cancers. The table came from immunoSEQ multiplex PCR; TCRdb's copy has only in-frame clones and leaves some out. The sample carries several thousand clones, approximately 74% recorded once. This sample comprised tumor tissue, obtained from a patient who underwent chemoradiotherapy. The receptor set was obtained from a human donor with HPV-associated anogenital cancer.

This chain connects TRBV5-1 to TRBJ2-2, with no clear D. CDR3 length equals 14 residues. From germline, CDR1 is SGHRS and CDR2 YFSETQ. V lost 0 bases and J 1 base, leaving 4 bases between the germline ends. The DNA for the CDR3 is TGCGCCAGCAGCTTGGGACAGAACACCGGGGAGCTGTTTTTT. Its protein is CASSLGQNTGELFF.

On this clone: A junction boundary mismatches the germline segment, possibly from a read error. The rearrangement joins TRBV4-1 to TRBJ2-3; D is uncertain. CDR3 size: 14 residues. Germline V gene lookup returns CDR1 MGHRA and CDR2 YSYEKL. CDR3 sequence (DNA): TGCGCCAGCAGCAAAGAAGGTAGCACAGATACGCAGTATTTT. Translated: CASSKEGSTDTQYF.

The chain joins TRBV18 to TRBJ2-2; 8 bases are a match to TRBD1. J gave up 5 bases and V 4 bases, and 9 bases lay outside the gene matches. The length of the CDR3 is 16 residues. Per germline, CDR1 KGHSH and CDR2 LQKENI. The CDR3 region is CASSLPGGKRTGELFF. CDR3 nucleotides: TGTGCCAGCTCACTCCCAGGGGGCAAGAGAACCGGGGAGCTGTTTTTT.

The J gene is TRBJ2-3, the V gene TRBV4-2, with 7 nucleotides matching TRBD2. This CDR3 spans 14 amino acids. Germline CDR1 reads LGHNA; CDR2 reads YNFKEQ. The V and J ends lost 4 bases and 5 bases, in that order; junction bases with no gene match: 6. CDR3 in amino acids: CASSPGGLGDTQYF. Here the CDR3 DNA reads TGTGCCAGCAGCCCGGGGGGACTGGGAGATACGCAGTATTTT.

This sequence joins TRBV7-9 and TRBJ1-1; 7 bases align to TRBD1. This CDR3 has 15 residues. V dropped 6 bases and J dropped 5; count of bases not matched to a gene: 12. Germline CDR1 SEHNR, CDR2 FQNEAQ (reference sequence). The CDR3 DNA follows: TGTGCCAGCAGTCTATATGAGACAGGGAAAACTGAAGCTTTCTTT. Translated: CASSLYETGKTEAFF. Looking up the rest from reference TRBV7-9 and TRBJ1-1 gives the full variable domain: DTGVSQNPRHKITKRGQNVTFRCDPISEHNRLYWYRQTLGQGPEFLTYFQNEAQLEKSRLLSDRFSAERPKGSFSTLEIQRTEQGDSAMYLCASSLYETGKTEAFFGQGTRLTVV.

A word on this clone: At the DNA level, this CDR3 is encoded by other sequences in the same sample as well. The chain couples TRBV11-2 to TRBJ2-7; TRBD2 aligns across 8 bases. V dropped 1 base and J dropped 4; count of bases not matched to a gene: 3. Germline CDR1 SGHAT, CDR2 FQNNGV. The CDR3 has 14 residues. As DNA, the CDR3 is TGTGCCAGCAGCTTAGGCCCTAGCGGGTACGAGCAGTACTTC. Translating it yields CASSLGPSGYEQYF.

This clone was picked up one time. This chain connects TRBV27 to TRBJ1-1, with 8 bases aligning to TRBD1. V lost 7 bases to trimming and J lost 5 bases; unmatched junction nucleotides: 12. This CDR3 comprises 15 residues. CDR1 MNHEY and CDR2 SMNVEV come from the germline V gene (reference sequence). CDR3 sequence (DNA): TGTGCCAGCACCCTTAAGACAGGGGTAGGGACTGAAGCTTTCTTT. Amino acids: CASTLKTGVGTEAFF.

The V call is TRBV9, the J call TRBJ2-5, with a weak D call TRBD1 (5 bases). CDR1 and CDR2 from the germline V gene are SGDLS and YYNGEE. The V and J ends lost 0 bases and 7 bases respectively, with 13 bases between them. CDR3 length: 14 residues. CDR3 in amino acids: CASSVELGAGTQYF. The CDR3 region has the DNA TGTGCCAGCAGCGTAGAATTAGGGGCAGGGACCCAGTACTTC. The whole variable domain, remainder taken from reference TRBV9 and TRBJ2-5, is DSGVTQTPKHLITATGQRVTLRCSPRSGDLSVYWYQQSLDQGLQFLIQYYNGEERAKGNILERFSAQQFPDLHSELNLSSLELGDSALYFCASSVELGAGTQYFGPGTRLLVL.

This chain uses TRBV11-3 with TRBJ1-2; 7 bases line up with TRBD1. V lost 0 bases and J lost 2; bases outside the gene matches: 9. Germline lookup yields CDR1 SGHNT and CDR2 YENEEA. The CDR3 has 17 residues. The CDR3 loop reads CASSLDGTVFVNYGYTF. The DNA of the CDR3 is TGTGCCAGCAGCTTAGATGGGACAGTCTTTGTAAACTATGGCTACACCTTC.

The chain recombines TRBV5-6 with TRBJ2-7; D is uncertain. Looked up from germline, CDR1 is SGHDT and CDR2 is YYEEEE. The CDR3 loop spans 13 amino acids. The V gene lost 1 base and the J gene lost 0 bases, with 5 bases spanning the gap. The CDR3 DNA reads TGTGCCAGCAGCTTGAGAAGCTCCTACGAGCAGTACTTC. Its protein product is CASSLRSSYEQYF.

This chain joins TRBV9 and TRBJ1-6, with D unresolved. Per germline, CDR1 SGDLS and CDR2 YYNGEE. V was cut by 4 bases and J by 3 bases, with 5 bases left in between. This CDR3 has 13 residues. The chain's CDR3 is CASSLDYNSPLHF. The CDR3 DNA is TGTGCCAGCAGCCTCGACTATAATTCACCCCTCCACTTT.

The chain combines TRBV27 with TRBJ1-5; TRBD1 is a possible D gene (5 bases). The CDR3 consists of 14 residues. Trimming stripped 3 bases from V and 9 bases from J, with 15 bases between. CDR1 and CDR2 (germline): MNHEY, SMNVEV (reference sequence). CDR3 nucleotides: TGTGCCAGCAGTTTTGGGGGTGCGCGGGGGCCCCAGCATTTT. Protein product: CASSFGGARGPQHF.

This clone has more than one count but fewer than ten. The chain combines TRBV19 with TRBJ1-5; D gene ambiguous. V lost 0 bases, J lost 1 base, and 7 bases lay in between. Germline V gene lookup returns CDR1 LNHDA and CDR2 SQIVND (reference sequence). The CDR3 runs to 15 residues. The CDR3 spells CASSIELESNQPQHF. CDR3 nucleotide sequence: TGTGCCAGTAGTATAGAGCTAGAGAGCAATCAGCCCCAGCATTTT. Together with reference TRBV19 and TRBJ1-5, the CDR3 gives the full variable domain: DGGITQSPKYLFRKEGQNVTLSCEQNLNHDAMYWYRQDPGQGLRLIYYSQIVNDFQKGDIAEGYSVSREKKESFPLTVTSAQKNPTAFYLCASSIELESNQPQHFGDGTRLSIL.

The CDR3, as DNA: TGTGCCTGGAGCTTAGGGGGCGGGCCCTACGAGCAGTACTTC. Protein product: CAWSLGGGPYEQYF. The gene calls are TRBV30 and TRBJ2-7, with TRBD1 matching over 7 bases. From germline, CDR1 is GTSNPN and CDR2 SVGIG (reference sequence). The CDR3 consists of 14 residues. V lost 3 bases, J lost 2 bases, and 7 bases stayed unmatched. The variable domain in full, completed from reference TRBV30 and TRBJ2-7, reads SQTIHQWPATLVQPVGSPLSLECTVEGTSNPNLYWYRQAAGRGLQLLFYSVGIGQISSEVPQNLSASRPQDRQFILSSKKLLLSDSGFYLCAWSLGGGPYEQYFGPGTRLTVT.

This clone was picked up a small number of times. V and J are TRBV5-1 and TRBJ1-1; perhaps TRBD1 as D (5 bases). V was cut by 2 bases and J by 4 bases, with 9 bases left in between. CDR1 and CDR2 from the germline V gene are SGHRS and YFSETQ. The CDR3 has 13 residues. The CDR3 is CASSFGTATEAFF. The CDR3 coding sequence is TGCGCCAGCAGCTTCGGGACGGCCACTGAAGCTTTCTTT.

This CDR3 reads CASSLLSASSYGYTF. For the CDR3, the DNA is TGTGCCAGCAGCTTGCTTTCAGCCTCTAGCTATGGCTACACCTTC. The chain uses TRBV5-4 and TRBJ1-2; D is uncertain. CDR1 and CDR2 (germline): SGHNT, YYREEE (reference sequence). V was cut by 1 base and J by 4 bases, with 14 bases left in between. There are 15 residues in the CDR3.

This clone is classed as large. V and J are TRBV27 and TRBJ2-2, with D unresolved. The CDR3 has 13 residues. V was pared by 1 base and J by 8 bases, with 8 bases between. Germline V gene data show CDR1 as MNHEY and CDR2 as SMNVEV (reference sequence). CDR3 nucleotide sequence: TGTGCCAGCAGTTTATTAGTTTTGGGGGAGCTGTTTTTT. This codes for CASSLLVLGELFF.

This clone was seen more than once but under ten times. The V gene is TRBV2, the J gene TRBJ2-3; 12 nucleotides line up with TRBD2. The CDR3 loop spans 14 amino acids. The germline V gene has CDR1 SNHLY and CDR2 FYNNEI. V was clipped by 3 bases and J by 13 bases; unmatched bases: 8. Here the CDR3 DNA reads TGTGCCAGCAGTGAGAAAAGGACTAGCGGGGAGAAGTATTTT. Encoded protein: CASSEKRTSGEKYF.

V gene TRBV11-1 combines with J gene TRBJ2-1; D remains unclear. Deletions cut 5 bases from V and 5 bases from J, with 13 bases between. The CDR3 totals 14 residues. Looked up from germline, CDR1 is SGHAT and CDR2 is FQDESV (reference sequence). CDR3 in amino acids: CASSPWERDNEQFF. CDR3 DNA: TGTGCCAGCAGCCCCTGGGAAAGGGACAATGAGCAGTTCTTC.

The chain joins TRBV4-1 to TRBJ1-6; 12 positions match TRBD1. The CDR3 runs to 18 residues. From germline, CDR1 is MGHRA and CDR2 YSYEKL. V trimming: 4 bases; J trimming: 8 bases; junction bases outside the gene matches: 12. This CDR3 is CASSPTLGTGGVYSPLHF. The CDR3 nucleotides are TGCGCCAGCAGCCCCACCCTGGGGACAGGGGGCGTTTATTCACCCCTCCACTTT.

This rearrangement joins TRBV7-8 to TRBJ1-3; D is perhaps TRBD1 (6 bases). The germline CDR1 and CDR2 sequences are SGHVS and FQNEAQ. The CDR3 consists of 16 residues. The V end lost 1 base, the J end lost 2 bases, and 12 bases lay between the germline ends. CDR3: CASSLVSAGAGNTIYF. As DNA, the CDR3 is TGTGCCAGCAGCTTAGTCTCTGCAGGGGCTGGAAACACCATATATTTT.

The rearrangement joins TRBV28 to TRBJ1-6; tentative D call: TRBD1 (5 bases). The CDR3 has 16 residues. Germline assignment: CDR1 MDHEN and CDR2 SYDVKM. With 4 bases removed from V and 6 bases from J, the gap between germline ends came to 16 bases. CDR3 bases: TGTGCCAGCAGTTCCCAGGGAAATTTAGGTAATTCACCCCTCCACTTT. As protein: CASSSQGNLGNSPLHF.

J is TRBJ2-2 and V is TRBV5-8; 9 nucleotides line up with TRBD2. The CDR3 covers 17 residues. V trimming: 2 bases; J trimming: 2 bases; junction bases outside the gene matches: 7. Germline loops: CDR1 SGHTS, CDR2 YDEGEE. In DNA form, the CDR3 reads TGTGCCAGCAGCTTTCCGACTAGCGGACTCAACACCGGGGAGCTGTTTTTT. It is translated as CASSFPTSGLNTGELFF.

The V call is TRBV5-1, the J call TRBJ2-3; D is possibly TRBD1 (5 bases). The CDR3 runs to 15 residues. The V gene's germline CDR1 is SGHRS and CDR2 YFSETQ. Trimming stripped 0 bases from V and 2 bases from J, with 10 bases between. In DNA, the CDR3 is TGCGCCAGCAGCTTGGGGGCAGGGAACACAGATACGCAGTATTTT. Its translation is CASSLGAGNTDTQYF.

The chain combines TRBV6-1 with TRBJ2-7, with D perhaps being TRBD1 or TRBD2 (6 bases each). V was shortened by 1 base and J by 2 bases, with 15 bases between the two germline ends. Germline CDR1 and CDR2: MNHNS and SASEGT. The CDR3 is 16 residues long. The CDR3 spells CASSEEPGAGPYEQYF. The CDR3, as DNA: TGTGCCAGCAGTGAAGAACCGGGGGCGGGACCCTACGAGCAGTACTTC.

This clone was seen once. The rearrangement links TRBV2 to TRBJ1-6; D unresolved. The CDR3 consists of 14 residues. Germline V gives CDR1 SNHLY, CDR2 FYNNEI. V lost 5 bases to trimming and J lost 7 bases, with 12 bases between them. The chain's CDR3 is CASSLVRNNSPLHF. The CDR3 nucleotides are TGTGCCAGCAGTCTGGTACGGAACAATTCACCCCTCCACTTT.

This chain joins TRBV28 and TRBJ2-7, with D hard to call. The V gene's germline CDR1 is MDHEN and CDR2 SYDVKM. The CDR3 runs to 11 residues. The V end lost 6 bases, the J end lost 0 bases, and 3 bases lay between the germline ends. The CDR3 is CASSSSYEQYF. In DNA, the CDR3 is TGTGCCAGCAGCTCCTCCTACGAGCAGTACTTC.

This clone was counted a single time. The J gene is TRBJ1-6, the V gene TRBV29-1, with a possible D match to TRBD1 (5 bases). CDR1 is SQVTM and CDR2 is ANQGSEA in the germline V gene. The V gene lost 6 bases and the J gene lost 6 bases, with 15 bases spanning the gap. CDR3 length equals 14 residues. This CDR3 reads CSVPTAGINSPLHF. The CDR3 DNA reads as TGCAGCGTACCAACGGCAGGGATTAATTCACCCCTCCACTTT.

This clone was seen once. The V call is TRBV9, the J call TRBJ2-3; TRBD1 agrees at 7 bases. The junction had 6 bases not matched to a gene; V was cut back by 4 bases and J by 1 base. The germline gives CDR1 SGDLS, CDR2 YYNGEE. The CDR3 is 15 residues long. CDR3 in amino acids: CASSPGTARTDTQYF. DNA of the CDR3: TGTGCCAGCAGCCCCGGGACAGCCCGCACAGATACGCAGTATTTT.

V gene TRBV5-1 combines with J gene TRBJ2-7; D possibly matches TRBD1 or TRBD2 (6 bases each). The V gene lost 3 bases and the J gene lost 6 bases, with 19 bases spanning the gap. Germline values: CDR1 SGHRS, CDR2 YFSETQ. The CDR3 spans 15 residues. The CDR3 protein is CASSWGATVNPEQYF. The DNA of the CDR3 is TGCGCCAGCAGCTGGGGGGCGACAGTTAATCCCGAGCAGTACTTC.

V usage is TRBV7-6 and J usage is TRBJ2-7; D ambiguous. Germline V gives CDR1 SGHVS, CDR2 FNYEAQ. This CDR3 has 13 residues. The V gene lost 5 bases and the J gene lost 9 bases, with 17 bases spanning the gap. The CDR3 DNA sequence: TGTGCCAGCAGCCCATTCTTAAGTATCCGGCAGTACTTC. Translated: CASSPFLSIRQYF.